Listed below are T cell receptor beta chains from one sample, sequenced in a study of T cell changes during pregnancy in multiple sclerosis. Using immunoSEQ multiplex PCR, the repertoire was profiled, and TCRdb retains in-frame clones only, with some absent. The sample holds tens of thousands of clones, 90% to 95% seen once. The input for sequencing was CD8+ T cells from peripheral blood mononuclear cells, taken before pregnancy. The receptors here all came from a female donor with multiple sclerosis, enrolled in a pregnancy study. The CDR3 runs from the conserved cysteine through the conserved F or W. Expanded clones are given a class, and other clones once, few, many or no size at all.

V: TRBV7-8
size: NA
J: TRBJ1-4
CDR3: CASSASGVGEKLFF

V: TRBV27
size: NA
J: TRBJ1-2
CDR3: CASWTDYYGYTF

V: TRBV13
size: NA
J: TRBJ2-7
CDR3: CASSQRQKNYEQYF

V: TRBV19
size: few
J: TRBJ1-6
CDR3: CASSSSVSNSPLHF

V: TRBV12-5
size: NA
J: TRBJ1-1
CDR3: CASALGLGPTPEAFF

V: TRBV7-6
size: NA
J: TRBJ2-2
CDR3: CASSLTGGALGELFF

V: TRBV6-5
size: NA
J: TRBJ2-7
CDR3: CASSYDPGGSYEQYF

V: TRBV29-1
size: NA
J: TRBJ2-5
CDR3: CSVVLAGGGPQETQYF

V: TRBV9
size: NA
J: TRBJ2-3
CDR3: CASSVADTQYF

V: TRBV4-1
size: NA
J: TRBJ1-2
CDR3: CASSQDFRGYTF

V: TRBV19
size: NA
J: TRBJ2-7
CDR3: CASSIGSVYEQYF

V: TRBV9
size: once
J: TRBJ1-1
CDR3: CASSKEGMNTEAFF

V: TRBV9
size: NA
J: TRBJ1-1
CDR3: CASSGRLNNEAFF

V: TRBV19
size: NA
J: TRBJ1-3
CDR3: CASSPGGSSGNTIYF

V: TRBV5-1
size: NA
J: TRBJ2-3
CDR3: CASSQGLAGATDTQYF

V: TRBV11-3
size: NA
J: TRBJ2-7
CDR3: CASSSGTARDEQYF

V: TRBV15
size: NA
J: TRBJ2-1
CDR3: CATSPYPSSNSYNEQFF